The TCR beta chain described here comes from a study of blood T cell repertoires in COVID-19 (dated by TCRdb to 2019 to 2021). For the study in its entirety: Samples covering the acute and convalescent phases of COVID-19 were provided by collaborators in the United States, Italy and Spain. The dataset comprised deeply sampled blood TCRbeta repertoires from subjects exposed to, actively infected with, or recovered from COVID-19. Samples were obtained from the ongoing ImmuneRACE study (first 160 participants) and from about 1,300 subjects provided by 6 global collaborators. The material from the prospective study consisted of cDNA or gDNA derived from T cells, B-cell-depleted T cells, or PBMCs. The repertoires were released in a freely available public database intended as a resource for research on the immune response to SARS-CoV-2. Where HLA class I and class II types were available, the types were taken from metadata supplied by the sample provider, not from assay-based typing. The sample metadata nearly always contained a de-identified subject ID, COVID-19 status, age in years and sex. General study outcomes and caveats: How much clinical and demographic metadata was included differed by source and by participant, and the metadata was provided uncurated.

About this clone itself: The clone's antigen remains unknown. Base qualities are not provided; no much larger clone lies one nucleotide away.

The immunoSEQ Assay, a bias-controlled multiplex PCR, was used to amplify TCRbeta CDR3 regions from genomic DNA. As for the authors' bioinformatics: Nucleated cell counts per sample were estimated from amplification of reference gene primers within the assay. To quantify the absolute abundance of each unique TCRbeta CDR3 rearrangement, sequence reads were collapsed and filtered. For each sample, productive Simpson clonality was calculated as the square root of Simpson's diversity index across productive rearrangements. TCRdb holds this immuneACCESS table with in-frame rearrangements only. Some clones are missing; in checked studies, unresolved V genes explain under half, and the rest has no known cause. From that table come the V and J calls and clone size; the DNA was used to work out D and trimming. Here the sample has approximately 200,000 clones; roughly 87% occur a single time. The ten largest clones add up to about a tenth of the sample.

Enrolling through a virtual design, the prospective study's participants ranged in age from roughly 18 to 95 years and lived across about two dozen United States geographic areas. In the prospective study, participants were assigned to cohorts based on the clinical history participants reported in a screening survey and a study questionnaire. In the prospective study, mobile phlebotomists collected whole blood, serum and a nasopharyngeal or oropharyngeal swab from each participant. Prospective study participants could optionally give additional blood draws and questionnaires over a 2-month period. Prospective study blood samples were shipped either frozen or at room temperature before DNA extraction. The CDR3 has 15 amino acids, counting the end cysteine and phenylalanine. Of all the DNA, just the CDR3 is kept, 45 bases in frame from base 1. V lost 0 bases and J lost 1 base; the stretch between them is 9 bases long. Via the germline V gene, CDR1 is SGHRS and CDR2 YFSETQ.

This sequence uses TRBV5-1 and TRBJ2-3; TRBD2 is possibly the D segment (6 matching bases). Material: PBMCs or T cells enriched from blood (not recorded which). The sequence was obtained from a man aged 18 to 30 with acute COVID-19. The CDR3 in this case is CASSLEQRGTDTQYF. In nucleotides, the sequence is TGCGCCAGCAGCTTGGAGCAGCGGGGCACAGATACGCAGTATTTT. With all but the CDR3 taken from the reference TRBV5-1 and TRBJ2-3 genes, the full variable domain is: KAGVTQTPRYLIKTRGQQVTLSCSPISGHRSVSWYQQTPGQGLQFLFEYFSETQRNKGNFPGRFSGRQFSNSRSEMNVSTLELGDSALYLCASSLEQRGTDTQYFGPGTRLTVL.